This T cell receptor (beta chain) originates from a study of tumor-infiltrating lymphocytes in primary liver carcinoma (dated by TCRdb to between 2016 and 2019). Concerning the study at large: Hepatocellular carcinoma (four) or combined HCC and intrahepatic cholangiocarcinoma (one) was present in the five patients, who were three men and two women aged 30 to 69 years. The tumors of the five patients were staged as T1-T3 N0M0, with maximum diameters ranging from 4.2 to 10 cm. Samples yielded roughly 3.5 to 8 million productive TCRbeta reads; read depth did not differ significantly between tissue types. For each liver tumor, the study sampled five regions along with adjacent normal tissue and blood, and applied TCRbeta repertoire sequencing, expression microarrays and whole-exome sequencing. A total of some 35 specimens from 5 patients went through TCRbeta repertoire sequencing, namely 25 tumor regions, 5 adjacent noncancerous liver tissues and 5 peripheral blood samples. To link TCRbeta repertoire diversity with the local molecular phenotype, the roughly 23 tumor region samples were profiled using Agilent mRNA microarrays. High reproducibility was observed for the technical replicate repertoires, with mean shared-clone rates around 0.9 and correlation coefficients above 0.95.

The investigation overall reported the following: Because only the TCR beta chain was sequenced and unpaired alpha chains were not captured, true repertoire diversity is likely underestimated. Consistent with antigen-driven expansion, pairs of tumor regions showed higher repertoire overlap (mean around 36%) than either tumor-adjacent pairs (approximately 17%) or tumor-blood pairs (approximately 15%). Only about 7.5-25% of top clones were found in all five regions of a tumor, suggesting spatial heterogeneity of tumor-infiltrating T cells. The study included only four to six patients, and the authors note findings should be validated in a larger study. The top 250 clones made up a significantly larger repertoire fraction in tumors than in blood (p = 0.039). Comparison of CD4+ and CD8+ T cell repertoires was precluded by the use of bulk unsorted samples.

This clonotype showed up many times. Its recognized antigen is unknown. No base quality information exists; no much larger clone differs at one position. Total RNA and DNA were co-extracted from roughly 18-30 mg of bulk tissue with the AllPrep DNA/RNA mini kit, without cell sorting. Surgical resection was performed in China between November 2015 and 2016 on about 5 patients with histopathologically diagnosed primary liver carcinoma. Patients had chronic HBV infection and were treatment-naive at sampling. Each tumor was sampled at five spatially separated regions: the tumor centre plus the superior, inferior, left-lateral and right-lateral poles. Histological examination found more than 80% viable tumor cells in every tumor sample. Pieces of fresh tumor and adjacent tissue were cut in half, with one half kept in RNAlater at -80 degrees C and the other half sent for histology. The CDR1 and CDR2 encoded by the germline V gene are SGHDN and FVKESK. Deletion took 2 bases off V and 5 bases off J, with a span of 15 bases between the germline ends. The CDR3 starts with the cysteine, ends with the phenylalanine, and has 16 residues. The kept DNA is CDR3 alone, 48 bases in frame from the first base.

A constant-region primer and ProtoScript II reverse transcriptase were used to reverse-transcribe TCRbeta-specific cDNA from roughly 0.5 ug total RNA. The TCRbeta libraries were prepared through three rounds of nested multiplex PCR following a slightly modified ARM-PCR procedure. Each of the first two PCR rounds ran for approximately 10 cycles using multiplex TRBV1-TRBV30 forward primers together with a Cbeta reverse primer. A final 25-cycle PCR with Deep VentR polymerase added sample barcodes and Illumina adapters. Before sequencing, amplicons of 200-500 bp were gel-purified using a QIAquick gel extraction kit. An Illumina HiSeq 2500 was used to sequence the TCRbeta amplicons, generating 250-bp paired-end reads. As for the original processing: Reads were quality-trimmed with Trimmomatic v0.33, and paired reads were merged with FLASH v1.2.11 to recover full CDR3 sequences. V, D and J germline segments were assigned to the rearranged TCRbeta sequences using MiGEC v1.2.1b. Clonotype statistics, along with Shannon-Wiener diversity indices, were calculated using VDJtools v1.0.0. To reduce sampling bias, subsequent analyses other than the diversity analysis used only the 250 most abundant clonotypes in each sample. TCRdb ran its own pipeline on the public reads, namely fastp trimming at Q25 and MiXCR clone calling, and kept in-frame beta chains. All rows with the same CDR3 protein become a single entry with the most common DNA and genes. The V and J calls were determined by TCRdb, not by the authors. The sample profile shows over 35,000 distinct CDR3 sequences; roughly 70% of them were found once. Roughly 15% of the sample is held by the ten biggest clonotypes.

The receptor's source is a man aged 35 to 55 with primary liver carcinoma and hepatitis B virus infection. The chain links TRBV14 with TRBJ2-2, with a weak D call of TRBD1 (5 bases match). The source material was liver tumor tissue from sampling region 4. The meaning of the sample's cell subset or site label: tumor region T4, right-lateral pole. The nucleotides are TGTGCCAGCAGCCAATTCGCAGGGTTGGCTACCGGGGAGCTGTTTTTT. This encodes CASSQFAGLATGELFF.